This passage covers 24 T cell receptor beta chains from one sample sequenced in a study of blood T cell repertoires in COVID-19. The protocol was immunoSEQ multiplex PCR, while the TCRdb copy is restricted to in-frame clones and leaves out a portion. The sample has approximately 490,000 clones; around 85% are singletons. Sequenced material: PBMCs or T cells enriched from blood (not recorded which). The receptors derive from a woman aged 60 to 75 who had recovered from COVID-19.

This rearrangement joins TRBV24-1 to TRBJ2-2; 12 nucleotides match TRBD1. CDR1 and CDR2 (germline): KGHDR, SFDVKD. CDR3 length: 18 residues. V lost 6 bases, J lost 2 bases, and 9 bases stayed unmatched. CDR3 in amino acids: CATSSVVGQGANTGELFF. CDR3 nucleotide sequence: TGTGCCACCAGTAGTGTGGTGGGACAGGGGGCAAACACCGGGGAGCTGTTTTTT.

The J gene is TRBJ1-6, the V gene TRBV27; D not resolved. Germline values: CDR1 MNHEY, CDR2 SMNVEV (reference sequence). Trimming left V 0 bases short and J 7 bases short, with 7 bases between. This CDR3 has 14 amino acids. The CDR3 here is CASSLSANNSPLHF. The DNA of the CDR3 is TGTGCCAGCAGTTTATCGGCAAACAATTCACCCCTCCACTTT.

The chain links TRBV29-1 to TRBJ1-2, with 9 positions matching TRBD1. Germline V lookup: CDR1 SQVTM, CDR2 ANQGSEA. The CDR3 contains 12 residues. Losses at the gene ends were 5 bases for V and 7 bases for J; bases not matched to a gene: 5. The DNA for the CDR3 is TGCAGCGTTCCCGGGACAGGGTCTGGCTACACCTTC. It translates to CSVPGTGSGYTF. Drawing the rest from reference TRBV29-1 and TRBJ1-2, the complete variable domain is SAVISQKPSRDICQRGTSLTIQCQVDSQVTMMFWYRQQPGQSLTLIATANQGSEATYESGFVIDKFPISRPNLTFSTLTVSNMSPEDSSIYLCSVPGTGSGYTFGSGTRLTVV.

In regard to this clone: Other nucleotide sequences in the sample specify the same CDR3. The chain links TRBV27 to TRBJ1-1; the D gene is possibly TRBD1 (5 bases). This CDR3 contains 12 residues. Trimming stripped 5 bases from V and 8 bases from J, with 12 bases between. The germline CDR1 and CDR2 sequences are MNHEY and SMNVEV (reference sequence). CDR3 residues: CASSPGRGEAFF. The CDR3 nucleotides read TGTGCCAGCAGTCCCGGACGGGGGGAAGCTTTCTTT.

V and J are TRBV30 and TRBJ1-5; D might be TRBD1 (6 bases). This CDR3 spans 13 amino acids. Trimming removed 4 bases from V and 5 bases from J, with 12 bases in between. CDR1 is GTSNPN, CDR2 SVGIG, per germline (reference sequence). The chain's CDR3 is CAWMDSYYQPQHF. CDR3 DNA sequence: TGTGCCTGGATGGACAGCTACTATCAGCCCCAGCATTTT.

V gene TRBV7-9 combines with J gene TRBJ2-3; a possible D gene is TRBD2 (7 bases). Germline CDR1 and CDR2: SEHNR and FQNEAQ (reference sequence). This CDR3 is 15 amino acids long. V was shortened by 0 bases and J by 1 base, with 8 bases between the two germline ends. CDR3 nucleotides: TGTGCCAGCAGCTTAGCGGGGGGGCGCACAGATACGCAGTATTTT. Its translation: CASSLAGGRTDTQYF.

This clone occurred a few times. This sequence joins TRBV6-1 and TRBJ1-2, with D uncertain. V was pared by 0 bases and J by 4 bases, with 18 bases between. Germline CDR1 reads MNHNS; CDR2 reads SASEGT. This CDR3 has 17 residues. Here the CDR3 reads CASSEAGQVLLGYGYTF. The DNA for the CDR3 is TGTGCCAGCAGTGAAGCTGGGCAGGTGCTTTTGGGCTATGGCTACACCTTC.

The V and J genes are TRBV5-1 and TRBJ1-1; D is unclear. V was clipped by 1 base and J by 8 bases, with 12 bases between them. The CDR3 length is 13 residues. Germline CDR1 is SGHRS and CDR2 is YFSETQ. Here the CDR3 reads CASSLTRPWEAFF. In DNA form, the CDR3 reads TGCGCCAGCAGCTTGACCAGGCCCTGGGAAGCTTTCTTT.

This chain connects TRBV11-2 to TRBJ2-1; possible D gene TRBD2, 7 bases. The length of the CDR3 is 15 residues. The V gene's germline CDR1 is SGHAT and CDR2 FQNNGV. V was cut by 5 bases and J by 9 bases, with 20 bases left in between. CDR3 amino acids: CASSPLEGGQGEQFF. As DNA, the CDR3 is TGTGCCAGCAGCCCGTTGGAGGGGGGGCAAGGTGAGCAGTTCTTC. The complete variable domain, with remaining parts taken from reference TRBV11-2 and TRBJ2-1, reads EAGVAQSPRYKIIEKRQSVAFWCNPISGHATLYWYQQILGQGPKLLIQFQNNGVVDDSQLPKDRFSAERLKGVDSTLKIQPAKLEDSAVYLCASSPLEGGQGEQFFGPGTRLTVL.

The V gene is TRBV24-1, the J gene TRBJ2-5; 10 bases fit TRBD2. J lost 3 bases, V lost 0 bases, and 6 bases had no gene match. The CDR3 runs to 17 residues. Germline V gene sequence: CDR1 KGHDR, CDR2 SFDVKD. CDR3 bases: TGTGCCACCAGTGATTTGGGTACTAGCGGGGAGAAAGAGACCCAGTACTTC. Translated, it gives CATSDLGTSGEKETQYF.

J is TRBJ2-3 and V is TRBV30; TRBD2 agrees at 11 bases. CDR1 GTSNPN and CDR2 SVGIG come from the germline V gene (reference sequence). The CDR3 has 16 residues. Trimming at V came to 2 bases and at J to 7 bases, leaving 11 bases not matched to a gene. As DNA, the CDR3 is TGTGCCTGGAGTCAAAAAGTAGCGGGGGGGTTGAATACGCAGTATTTT. Translation: CAWSQKVAGGLNTQYF.

CDR3 sequence: CASIKQGSTEAFF. CDR3 sequence (DNA): TGTGCCAGCATCAAACAGGGTTCCACTGAAGCTTTCTTT. The chain uses TRBV2 and TRBJ1-1, with D maybe TRBD1 (6 bases). CDR1 is SNHLY and CDR2 is FYNNEI in the germline V gene. This CDR3 spans 13 amino acids. The ends were cut back, 7 bases at V and 4 bases at J, with 13 bases in the middle.

The chain is built from TRBV11-2 and TRBJ2-3; D gene ambiguous. The CDR3 contains 14 residues. V was cut by 10 bases and J by 3 bases, with 17 bases left in between. Germline lookup yields CDR1 SGHAT and CDR2 FQNNGV. As DNA, the CDR3 is TGTGCCACCTCACTCCGGGTCCGAACAGATACGCAGTATTTT. Protein product: CATSLRVRTDTQYF.

The chain links TRBV5-6 to TRBJ1-2; 7 nucleotides align to TRBD1. The CDR3 runs to 14 residues. V was pared by 4 bases and J by 8 bases, with 11 bases of the junction left unmatched. CDR1 SGHDT and CDR2 YYEEEE come from the germline V gene. This CDR3 is CASSQLTGEAGYTF. Here the CDR3 DNA reads TGTGCCAGCAGCCAACTAACAGGGGAGGCGGGCTACACCTTC.

The chain couples TRBV5-1 to TRBJ1-4; 10 bases fit TRBD1. Germline CDR1 and CDR2: SGHRS and YFSETQ. J lost 1 base, V lost 2 bases, and 11 bases had no gene match. The CDR3 covers 19 residues. In nucleotides, the CDR3 is TGCGCCAGCAGCTTCTTAACGGCCGGACAGGGGGGAACTAATGAAAAACTGTTTTTT. It encodes CASSFLTAGQGGTNEKLFF.

This clone was detected ten times or more. The chain employs TRBV28 and TRBJ1-2; 10 bases agree with TRBD1. Germline CDR1 MDHEN, CDR2 SYDVKM. The CDR3 runs to 13 residues. The CDR3: CSTYLGQGRGYTF. The CDR3 DNA reads TGTTCCACCTATCTGGGACAGGGGAGAGGCTACACCTTC.

The rearrangement links TRBV7-2 to TRBJ2-3; 7 nucleotides align to TRBD2. Trimming cost V 5 bases and J 3 bases; bases outside gene matches: 5. Per germline, CDR1 SGHTA and CDR2 FQGNSA. The CDR3 runs to 14 residues. CDR3 loop: CASSVRRETDTQYF. CDR3 DNA: TGTGCCAGCAGCGTCCGGCGGGAGACAGATACGCAGTATTTT.

The gene calls are TRBV3-1 (or the pseudogene TRBV3-2) and TRBJ1-1, with D tentatively TRBD1 (6 bases). Germline V gene sequence: CDR1 LGHDT, CDR2 YNNKEL (reference sequence). V lost 4 bases and J lost 5, with 14 bases in between. This CDR3 contains 14 residues. The CDR3 DNA reads TGTGCCAGCAGCCGCGATATACAGGGAACTGAAGCTTTCTTT. Encoded protein: CASSRDIQGTEAFF.

This clone was recorded once. This chain joins TRBV3-1 (or the pseudogene TRBV3-2) and TRBJ1-1; D gene uncertain. This CDR3 is built from 12 residues. Germline loops: CDR1 LGHDT, CDR2 YNNKEL (reference sequence). Trimming took 2 bases from V and 8 from J, leaving 9 bases between them. As DNA, the CDR3 is TGTGCCAGCAGCCAAACGAGCTTGGAAGCTTTCTTT. Encoded protein: CASSQTSLEAFF.

The V and J genes are TRBV19 and TRBJ1-2; D gene ambiguous. Germline CDR1 is LNHDA and CDR2 is SQIVND (reference sequence). The CDR3 consists of 12 residues. The V end was cut by 5 bases, the J end by 5 bases, with 9 bases between. The CDR3 DNA reads as TGTGCCAGTAGTCCGGGGTCTTATGGCTACACCTTC. Translating it yields CASSPGSYGYTF.

This chain joins TRBV3-1 (or the pseudogene TRBV3-2) and TRBJ2-1; 10 positions match TRBD2. The CDR3 contains 14 residues. In germline, CDR1 is LGHDT, CDR2 YNNKEL (reference sequence). J was trimmed by 0 bases and V by 9 bases; bases with no gene match: 2. The CDR3 DNA reads as TGTGCCAGTAGCGGGGGGAGCTCCTACAATGAGCAGTTCTTC. This encodes CASSGGSSYNEQFF.

J is TRBJ1-4 and V is TRBV7-2; the D gene is possibly TRBD1 (6 bases). The CDR3 loop spans 17 amino acids. V was trimmed by 5 bases and J by 8 bases, leaving 24 bases between them. Germline-derived CDR1 and CDR2 are SGHTA and FQGNSA. CDR3 nucleotide sequence: TGTGCCAGCAGCCCTGACCCCAGGGTAGGGGGTGGGGAAAAACTGTTTTTT. It yields the protein CASSPDPRVGGGEKLFF.

The chain combines TRBV4-1 with TRBJ2-7; 7 nucleotides agree with TRBD1. The V and J ends lost 4 bases and 2 bases, in that order; junction bases with no gene match: 8. From germline, CDR1 is MGHRA and CDR2 YSYEKL. The CDR3 covers 15 residues. CDR3 sequence (DNA): TGCGCCAGCAGCCGATTGGACAGGCAACCCTACGAGCAGTACTTC. It encodes CASSRLDRQPYEQYF.

There are a few counts of this clone. J is TRBJ1-2 and V is TRBV28; 9 bases line up with TRBD1. The V segment lost 5 bases and the J segment 4 bases; nucleotides outside the gene matches: 14. The CDR3 is 17 amino acids. Germline loops: CDR1 MDHEN, CDR2 SYDVKM. The CDR3 protein is CASSGGSGDREVYGYTF. DNA of the CDR3: TGTGCCAGCAGTGGGGGGTCCGGGGACAGGGAGGTCTATGGCTACACCTTC.